The 3 T cell receptor beta chains below were found in one sample sequenced in a study of blood T cell repertoires in COVID-19. Clones were sequenced by immunoSEQ multiplex PCR, and TCRdb holds only the in-frame ones, with some missing. Altogether about 260,000 clones are present, approximately 86% being singletons, with the ten largest covering 2.2%. Sequencing input: peripheral blood. Source of these receptors: a woman in her 50s who had recovered from COVID-19.

V usage is TRBV7-3 and J usage is TRBJ2-1; D remains unclear. Trimming took off 1 base at V and 3 bases at J, with 10 bases between the two ends. Germline loops: CDR1 SGHTA, CDR2 FQGTGA. This CDR3 comprises 15 residues. CDR3 region: CASSLMPQLYNEQFF. CDR3 in DNA: TGTGCCAGCAGCTTAATGCCCCAACTCTACAATGAGCAGTTCTTC. The variable domain in full, with the rest retrieved from reference TRBV7-3 and TRBJ2-1, is GAGVSQTPSNKVTEKGKYVELRCDPISGHTALYWYRQSLGQGPEFLIYFQGTGAADDSGLPNDRFFAVRPEGSVSTLKIQRTERGDSAVYLCASSLMPQLYNEQFFGPGTRLTVL.

V gene TRBV12-3 or TRBV12-4 combines with J gene TRBJ2-7; 8 bases are shared with TRBD1. Trimming took 6 bases from V and 4 from J; bases not matched to a gene: 5. The CDR3 sequence is 13 residues long. CDR3 region: CASRHTGGYEQYF. In nucleotides, the CDR3 is TGTGCCAGCAGGCACACAGGGGGTTACGAGCAGTACTTC.

The V and J genes are TRBV7-2 and TRBJ2-7, with D perhaps TRBD1 (5 bases). The germline V gene encodes CDR1 SGHTA and CDR2 FQGNSA. This CDR3 contains 14 residues. The V and J ends lost 2 bases and 3 bases respectively, with 11 bases between them. CDR3 sequence reads: CASSLNRGRYEQYF. The DNA of the CDR3 is TGTGCCAGCAGCTTAAATAGGGGTCGCTACGAGCAGTACTTC.